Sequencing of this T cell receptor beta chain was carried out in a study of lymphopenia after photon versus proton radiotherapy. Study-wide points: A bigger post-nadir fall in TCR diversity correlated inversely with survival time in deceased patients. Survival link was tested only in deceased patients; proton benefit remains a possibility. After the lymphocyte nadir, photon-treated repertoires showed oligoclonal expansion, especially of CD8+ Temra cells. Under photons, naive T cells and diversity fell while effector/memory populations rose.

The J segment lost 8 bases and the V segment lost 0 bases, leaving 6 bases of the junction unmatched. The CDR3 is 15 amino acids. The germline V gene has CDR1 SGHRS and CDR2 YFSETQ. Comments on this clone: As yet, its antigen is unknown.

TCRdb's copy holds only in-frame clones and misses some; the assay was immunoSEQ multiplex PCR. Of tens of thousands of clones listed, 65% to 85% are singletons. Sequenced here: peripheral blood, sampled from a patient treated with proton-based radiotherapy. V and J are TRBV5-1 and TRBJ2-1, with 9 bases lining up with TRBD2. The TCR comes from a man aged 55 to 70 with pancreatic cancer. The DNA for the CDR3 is TGCGCCAGCAGCTTGGAGGGCGGGAGGGCCCATGAGCAGTTCTTC. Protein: CASSLEGGRAHEQFF.